This TCR beta chain came from a study of blood T cells in healthy people across ages. A second about 7 to 11 cycle PCR used barcoded and J-beta primers. TCRdb reanalysed the 5' RACE reads using MiXCR and keeps one entry per CDR3 protein. The sample carries under 1,100,000 distinct CDR3 sequences, almost 25% recorded once. These data were also reused for a study on T cells of mothers and their children.

Sample: blood. This TCR was sampled from a girl aged 2-10 years in good health.

The CDR3 bases are TGTGCCAGCAGTTTGCCGACTAGCGGGAGCAGGTACAATGAGCAGTTCTTC. It translates to CASSLPTSGSRYNEQFF. V usage is TRBV12-3 or TRBV12-4 and J usage is TRBJ2-5; 12 bases are shared with TRBD2. The J call may be mistaken, given a closer DNA end match to TRBJ2-1. The CDR3 extends over 17 amino acids.